The 7 T cell receptor beta chains presented below share a single source sample, sequenced in a study of cytomegalovirus exposure and HLA in healthy donors. PCR amplification relied on 60 Vbeta primers (plus 13 Jbeta primers). Libraries were prepared by immunoSEQ multiplex PCR; TCRdb keeps only in-frame clonotypes and omits some of them. Of some 140,000 clones listed, roughly 77% are singletons. The sequencing input was PBMCs. Receptors originate from a female donor in good health and CMV-seronegative.

This clone has just a few counts. The junction departs from germline at one end; a sequencing error may be responsible. The chain carries TRBV7-7 and TRBJ2-5; 12 bases align to TRBD1. The germline CDR1 and CDR2 sequences are SSHAT and FNYEAQ (reference sequence). This CDR3 spans 15 amino acids. This CDR3 reads CASSSGTGGRETQYF. Written as DNA, the CDR3 is TGTGCTAGCAGTTCCGGGACAGGGGGCCGAGAGACCCAGTACTTC.

The chain carries TRBV5-1 and TRBJ1-2, with TRBD1 matching over 9 bases. The CDR3 is 15 amino acids. J gave up 4 bases and V 4 bases, and 8 bases lay outside the gene matches. Per the germline V gene, CDR1 is SGHRS and CDR2 is YFSETQ. The CDR3 region is CASSTGQGPPYGYTF. In nucleotides, the CDR3 is TGCGCCAGCAGCACAGGACAGGGGCCCCCCTATGGCTACACCTTC.

The chain carries TRBV27 and TRBJ2-6; perhaps TRBD1 as D (6 bases). This CDR3 is built from 19 residues. V lost 3 bases to trimming and J lost 4 bases, with 22 bases between them. Germline CDR1 MNHEY, CDR2 SMNVEV (reference sequence). CDR3 nucleotide sequence: TGTGCCAGCAGTTTCGGCCTCTCGTACAGGGCTTCCGGGGCCAACGTCCTGACTTTC. Translated: CASSFGLSYRASGANVLTF.

The chain carries TRBV4-1 and TRBJ2-5; tentative D call: TRBD2 (6 bases). The CDR3 runs to 16 residues. Trimming removed 1 base at V and 3 bases at J, with 15 bases between. Germline CDR1 MGHRA, CDR2 YSYEKL. For the CDR3, the DNA is TGCGCCAGCAGCCAAGGAGGGGCTAGCGTGAAAGAGACCCAGTACTTC. Translated: CASSQGGASVKETQYF.

The chain recombines TRBV7-2 with TRBJ2-1, with D possibly matching TRBD2 (6 bases). Looked up from germline, CDR1 is SGHTA and CDR2 is FQGNSA. The V end lost 1 base, the J end lost 4 bases, and 11 bases lay between the germline ends. The CDR3 runs to 15 residues. CDR3: CASSLGGLIYNEQFF. CDR3 nucleotide sequence: TGTGCCAGCAGCTTAGGGGGACTCATATACAATGAGCAGTTCTTC.

The chain recombines TRBV7-6 with TRBJ2-3; 13 bases map to TRBD2. V shed 7 bases, J shed 6 bases, and the junction held 7 bases outside the gene matches. CDR1 is SGHVS and CDR2 is FNYEAQ in the germline V gene. The CDR3 covers 15 residues. In DNA form, the CDR3 reads TGTGCCAGCACTGTACTAGCGGGAGGGCGGGATACGCAGTATTTT. Protein: CASTVLAGGRDTQYF.

This clone appeared a few times. The chain recombines TRBV4-3 with TRBJ1-5; TRBD1 agrees at 7 bases. Germline V gene data show CDR1 as LGHNA and CDR2 as YSLEER. The CDR3 is 16 residues long. V shed 7 bases, J shed 3 bases, and the junction held 12 bases outside the gene matches. The CDR3 reads CASTDPTGRANQPQHF. DNA for the CDR3: TGCGCCAGCACCGACCCGACAGGGCGGGCCAATCAGCCCCAGCATTTT.